The present TCR beta chain was sequenced within a study of T cell responses to AZD1222 COVID-19 vaccine. Sequencing was performed with immunoSEQ multiplex PCR; in TCRdb, only in-frame clones are kept and a portion is missing. The sample has 100,000 or so clones; 92% are singletons. The CDR3 is made up of 15 amino acids. Germline values: CDR1 SGDLS, CDR2 YYNGEE. Trimming took off 0 bases at V and 5 bases at J, with 12 bases between the two ends. The chain couples TRBV9 to TRBJ2-1, with D perhaps given as TRBD1 or TRBD2 (5 bases each). This material consisted of peripheral blood, taken on day 0 of AZD1222 vaccination. The TCR originated in an adult in good health. CDR3: CASSVGVGTHNEQFF. DNA for the CDR3: TGTGCCAGCAGCGTAGGAGTAGGGACCCACAATGAGCAGTTCTTC.